These 18 T cell receptor beta chains came from one sample sequenced in a study of T cell responses to AZD1222 COVID-19 vaccine. Sequenced by immunoSEQ multiplex PCR; TCRdb stores in-frame clones only, minus some. The top ten clones hold about 5.8% of a sample with 65,000 to 75,000 clones, 65% to 90% of them seen once. This specimen was peripheral blood, taken on day 0 of AZD1222 vaccination. These TCRs come from an adult in good health.

The chain combines TRBV5-1 with TRBJ1-4; 7 bases are a match to TRBD1. The ends lost 4 bases at V and 5 bases at J; junction bases unmatched: 5. The CDR3 extends over 14 amino acids. Germline V CDR1 and CDR2: SGHRS, YFSETQ. CDR3 residues: CASSATGANEKLFF. Written as DNA, the CDR3 is TGCGCCAGCAGCGCAACAGGGGCCAATGAAAAACTGTTTTTT.

J is TRBJ2-1 and V is TRBV20-1; weak D call: TRBD2 (7 bases). Trimming took off 3 bases at V and 4 bases at J, with 13 bases between the two ends. The CDR3 length is 14 residues. Germline CDR1 is DFQATT and CDR2 is SNEGSKA (reference sequence). In DNA form, the CDR3 reads TGCAGTGCTAGTACGGGGGGCCTTTACAATGAGCAGTTCTTC. Translation: CSASTGGLYNEQFF.

The chain employs TRBV13 and TRBJ1-3; D remains unclear. CDR1 and CDR2 (germline): PRHDT, FYEKMQ (reference sequence). The CDR3 consists of 12 residues. The germline V and J ends were trimmed by 1 base and 2 bases, with 0 bases remaining between them. The CDR3 protein is CASSLAGNTIYF. The CDR3, as DNA: TGTGCCAGCAGCTTAGCTGGAAACACCATATATTTT.

J is TRBJ1-2 and V is TRBV19; D may be TRBD1 (6 bases). The CDR3 covers 15 residues. The V gene's germline CDR1 is LNHDA and CDR2 SQIVND (reference sequence). With 3 bases removed from V and 0 bases from J, the gap between germline ends came to 11 bases. The CDR3, as DNA: TGTGCCAGTAGTATCACAGGGACGACTAACTATGGCTACACCTTC. This sequence encodes CASSITGTTNYGYTF.

The sample holds a few counts of this clone. The CDR3 nucleotides read TGTGCCAGTAGTAGGTCTCTGTACAATGAGCAGTTCTTC. Encoded protein: CASSRSLYNEQFF. The chain carries TRBV19 and TRBJ2-1; unclear D gene. Germline V gene sequence: CDR1 LNHDA, CDR2 SQIVND (reference sequence). The CDR3 loop spans 13 amino acids. Between the trimmed V and J ends, which lost 4 bases and 4 bases, there was a span of 8 bases.

The V and J genes are TRBV7-3 and TRBJ1-1; D is uncertain. V was trimmed by 2 bases and J by 4 bases, leaving 11 bases between them. The germline gives CDR1 SGHTA, CDR2 FQGTGA. This CDR3 has 14 residues. CDR3: CASSLVAGTTEAFF. The CDR3 DNA reads as TGTGCCAGCAGCTTAGTCGCGGGAACCACTGAAGCTTTCTTT.

This chain uses TRBV5-1 with TRBJ1-2; 12 bases fit TRBD1. The germline V gene has CDR1 SGHRS and CDR2 YFSETQ. V lost 6 bases to trimming and J lost 8 bases; unmatched junction nucleotides: 11. The CDR3 is 15 residues long. CDR3 sequence reads: CASTEGTGGARGYTF. The DNA for the CDR3 is TGCGCCAGCACCGAGGGGACAGGGGGCGCTCGGGGCTACACCTTC.

V and J are TRBV5-1 and TRBJ2-7; 8 bases match TRBD1. CDR1 is SGHRS, CDR2 YFSETQ, per germline. This CDR3 region has 14 residues. After removal of 3 bases from V and 3 bases from J, the junction contained 5 bases not matched to a gene. As DNA, the CDR3 is TGCGCCAGCAGCTCAGATGGACAGGGCTACGAGCAGTACTTC. Amino acids: CASSSDGQGYEQYF.

The chain combines TRBV5-5 with TRBJ2-2, with no clear D. The V gene lost 0 bases and the J gene lost 4 bases, with 7 bases spanning the gap. The length of the CDR3 is 14 residues. The germline V gene encodes CDR1 SGHKS and CDR2 YYEKEE (reference sequence). CDR3 region: CASSLGISTGELFF. The CDR3 DNA sequence: TGTGCCAGCAGCTTGGGTATAAGCACCGGGGAGCTGTTTTTT.

The chain couples TRBV29-1 to TRBJ1-1; D is uncertain. V was trimmed by 1 base and J by 5 bases, leaving 8 bases between them. Per the germline V gene, CDR1 is SQVTM and CDR2 is ANQGSEA. CDR3 length: 12 residues. CDR3 in amino acids: CSVEGVRTEAFF. The CDR3 coding sequence is TGCAGCGTTGAAGGGGTGCGGACTGAAGCTTTCTTT.

The chain combines TRBV2 with TRBJ1-6; D is possibly TRBD1 (5 bases). Trimming removed 9 bases at V and 0 bases at J, with 18 bases between. This CDR3 is 17 amino acids long. Germline CDR1 is SNHLY and CDR2 is FYNNEI. CDR3 amino acids: CASRTTASSSYNSPLHF. The CDR3 nucleotides are TGTGCCAGTCGAACGACAGCCTCGAGCTCCTATAATTCACCCCTCCACTTT.

V gene TRBV10-3 combines with J gene TRBJ2-3; 8 positions agree with TRBD1. The CDR3 contains 14 residues. V trimming: 6 bases; J trimming: 0 bases; junction bases outside the gene matches: 2. Per germline, CDR1 ENHRY and CDR2 SYGVKD. In DNA form, the CDR3 reads TGTGCCATCAGATGGACAGGGAGCACAGATACGCAGTATTTT. This sequence encodes CAIRWTGSTDTQYF.

V usage is TRBV25-1 and J usage is TRBJ1-1; D unclear. The CDR3 consists of 13 residues. Trimming left V 0 bases short and J 10 bases short, with 12 bases between. Per the germline V gene, CDR1 is MGHDK and CDR2 is SYGVNS. Here the CDR3 DNA reads TGTGCCAGCAGTGAATATTTCGGGGTTGGAGCTTTCTTT. This encodes CASSEYFGVGAFF.

The chain links TRBV7-2 to TRBJ1-3; D is perhaps TRBD1 (5 bases). The CDR3 is 14 amino acids. Germline assignment: CDR1 SGHTA and CDR2 FQGNSA. The V and J ends lost 5 bases and 2 bases respectively, with 10 bases between them. The CDR3 coding sequence is TGTGCCAGCAGCAGGGGAATAGCTGGAAACACCATATATTTT. Translated: CASSRGIAGNTIYF.

CDR3 DNA sequence: TGTGCCAGCAGTTACTCTAGCGGGGGGGCTGGGGAGCAGTACTTC. Translating gives CASSYSSGGAGEQYF. The J gene is TRBJ2-7, the V gene TRBV6-5, with TRBD2 matching over 11 bases. This CDR3 has 15 residues. V lost 0 bases to trimming and J lost 7 bases; unmatched junction nucleotides: 5. Germline V gene data show CDR1 as MNHEY and CDR2 as SVGAGI.

The V call is TRBV27, the J call TRBJ2-7; D gene unclear. V lost 8 bases, J lost 8 bases, and 28 bases lay in between. CDR3 length: 16 amino acids. Germline-derived CDR1 and CDR2 are MNHEY and SMNVEV (reference sequence). CDR3 amino acids: CASSLAPSTPMRKQYF. CDR3 in DNA: TGTGCCAGCTCCCTTGCCCCCTCGACGCCGATGAGGAAGCAGTACTTC.

The V gene is TRBV5-4, the J gene TRBJ1-1, with D possibly TRBD1 on 6 matching bases. CDR1 is SGHNT, CDR2 YYREEE, per germline (reference sequence). V lost 3 bases and J 1 base, leaving 22 bases between the germline ends. The CDR3 extends over 18 amino acids. The CDR3 region is CASSSGLTGTWKNTEAFF. CDR3 DNA sequence: TGTGCCAGCAGCTCGGGGTTGACCGGGACATGGAAGAACACTGAAGCTTTCTTT.

V is TRBV11-3 and J is TRBJ2-4; 9 bases fit TRBD2. This CDR3 is built from 16 residues. V shed 5 bases and J 1 base; nucleotides not matched to a gene: 6. Germline V gene data show CDR1 as SGHNT and CDR2 as YENEEA. The CDR3 protein is CASSLGTSPAKNIQYF. The CDR3 DNA is TGTGCCAGCAGCCTTGGGACTAGCCCCGCCAAAAACATTCAGTACTTC. Full variable domain (remainder filled in from reference TRBV11-3 and TRBJ2-4): EAGVVQSPRYKIIEKKQPVAFWCNPISGHNTLYWYLQNLGQGPELLIRYENEEAVDDSQLPKDRFSAERLKGVDSTLKIQPAELGDSAVYLCASSLGTSPAKNIQYFGAGTRLSVL.